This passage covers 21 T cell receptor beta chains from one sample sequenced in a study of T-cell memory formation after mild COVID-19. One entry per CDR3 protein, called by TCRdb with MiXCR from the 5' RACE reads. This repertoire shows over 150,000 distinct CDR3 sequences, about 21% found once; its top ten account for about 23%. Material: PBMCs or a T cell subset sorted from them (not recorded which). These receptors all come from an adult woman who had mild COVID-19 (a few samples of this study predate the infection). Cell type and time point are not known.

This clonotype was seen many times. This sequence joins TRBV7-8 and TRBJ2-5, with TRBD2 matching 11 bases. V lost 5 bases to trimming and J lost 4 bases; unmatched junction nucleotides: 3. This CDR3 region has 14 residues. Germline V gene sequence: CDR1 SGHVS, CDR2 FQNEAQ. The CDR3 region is CASSKTSGAETQYF. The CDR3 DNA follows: TGTGCCAGCAGCAAGACTAGCGGGGCAGAGACCCAGTACTTC.

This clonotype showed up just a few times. The DNA for the CDR3 is TGTGCCAGCAGCCACTCTGCGGGGATTAATCAGCCCCAGCATTTT. Translating it yields CASSHSAGINQPQHF. The J gene is TRBJ1-5, the V gene TRBV4-2; D unclear. The germline V and J ends were trimmed by 3 bases and 4 bases, with 13 bases remaining between them. Germline V gene data show CDR1 as LGHNA and CDR2 as YNFKEQ. The CDR3 is made up of 15 amino acids.

The CDR3 DNA reads as TGTGCCAGCAGTTCCCGTACAGGTTGGGCAGAACTGTTTTTT. As protein: CASSSRTGWAELFF. J is TRBJ1-4 and V is TRBV6-5, with a possible D match to TRBD1 (5 bases). Germline lookup yields CDR1 MNHEY and CDR2 SVGAGI. There are 14 residues in the CDR3. Trimming pared 4 bases from V and 12 bases from J, leaving 18 bases between.

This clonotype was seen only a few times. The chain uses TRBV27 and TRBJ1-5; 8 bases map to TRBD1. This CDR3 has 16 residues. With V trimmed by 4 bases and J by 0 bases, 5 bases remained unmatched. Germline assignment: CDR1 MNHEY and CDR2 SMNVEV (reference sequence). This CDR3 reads CASSWTGRYSNQPQHF. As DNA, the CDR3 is TGTGCCAGCAGTTGGACAGGGAGGTATAGCAATCAGCCCCAGCATTTT.

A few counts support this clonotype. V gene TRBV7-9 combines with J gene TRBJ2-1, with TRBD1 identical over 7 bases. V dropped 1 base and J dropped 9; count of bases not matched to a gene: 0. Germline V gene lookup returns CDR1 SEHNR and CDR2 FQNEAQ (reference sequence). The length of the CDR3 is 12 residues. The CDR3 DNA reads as TGTGCCAGCAGCTTAGGGGACAGTGAGCAGTTCTTC. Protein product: CASSLGDSEQFF.

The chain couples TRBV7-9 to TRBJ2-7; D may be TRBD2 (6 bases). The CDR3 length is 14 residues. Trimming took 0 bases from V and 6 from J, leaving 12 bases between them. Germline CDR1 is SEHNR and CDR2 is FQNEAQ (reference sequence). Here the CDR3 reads CASSLAPVGGEQYF. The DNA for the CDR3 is TGTGCCAGCAGCTTAGCACCAGTGGGAGGCGAGCAGTACTTC.

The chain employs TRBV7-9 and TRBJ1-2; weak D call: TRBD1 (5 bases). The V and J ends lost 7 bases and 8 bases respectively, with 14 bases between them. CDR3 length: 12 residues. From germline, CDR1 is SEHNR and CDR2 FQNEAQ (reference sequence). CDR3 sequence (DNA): TGTGCCAGCACGTTTGGAGGGGAGGGCTACACCTTC. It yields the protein CASTFGGEGYTF.

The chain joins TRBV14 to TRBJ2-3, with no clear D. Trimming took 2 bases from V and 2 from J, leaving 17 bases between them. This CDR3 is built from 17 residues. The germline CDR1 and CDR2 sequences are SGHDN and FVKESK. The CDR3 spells CASSQFGFRRFTDTQYF. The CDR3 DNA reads TGTGCCAGCAGCCAATTCGGGTTTCGGCGGTTCACAGATACGCAGTATTTT. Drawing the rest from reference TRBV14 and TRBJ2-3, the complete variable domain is EAGVTQFPSHSVIEKGQTVTLRCDPISGHDNLYWYRRVMGKEIKFLLHFVKESKQDESGMPNNRFLAERTGGTYSTLKVQPAELEDSGVYFCASSQFGFRRFTDTQYFGPGTRLTVL.

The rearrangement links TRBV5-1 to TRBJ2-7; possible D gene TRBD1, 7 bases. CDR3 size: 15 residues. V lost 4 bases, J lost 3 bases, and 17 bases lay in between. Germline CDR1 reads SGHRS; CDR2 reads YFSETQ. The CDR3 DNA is TGCGCCAGCAGCCATTATGGAGGGACAGACTACGAGCAGTACTTC. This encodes CASSHYGGTDYEQYF.

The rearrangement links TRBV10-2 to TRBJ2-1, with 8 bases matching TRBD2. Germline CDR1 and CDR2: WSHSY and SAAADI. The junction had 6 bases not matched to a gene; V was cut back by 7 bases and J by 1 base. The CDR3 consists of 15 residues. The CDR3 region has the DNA TGCGCCAGCATCGGGGGGGGCCTTTCCTACAATGAGCAGTTCTTC. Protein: CASIGGGLSYNEQFF.

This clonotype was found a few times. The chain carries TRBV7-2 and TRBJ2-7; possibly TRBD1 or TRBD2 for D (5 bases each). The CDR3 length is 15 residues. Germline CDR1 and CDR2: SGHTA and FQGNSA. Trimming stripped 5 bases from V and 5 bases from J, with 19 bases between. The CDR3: CASSLLGPVYDEQYF. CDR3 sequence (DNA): TGTGCCAGCAGCCTCCTGGGACCGGTTTACGACGAGCAGTACTTC.

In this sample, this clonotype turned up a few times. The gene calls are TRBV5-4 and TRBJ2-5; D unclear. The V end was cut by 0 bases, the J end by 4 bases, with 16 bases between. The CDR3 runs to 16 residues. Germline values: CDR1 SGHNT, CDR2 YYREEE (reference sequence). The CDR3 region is CASSLGTIKVGETQYF. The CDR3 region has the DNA TGTGCCAGCAGCTTGGGAACTATCAAGGTGGGAGAGACCCAGTACTTC.

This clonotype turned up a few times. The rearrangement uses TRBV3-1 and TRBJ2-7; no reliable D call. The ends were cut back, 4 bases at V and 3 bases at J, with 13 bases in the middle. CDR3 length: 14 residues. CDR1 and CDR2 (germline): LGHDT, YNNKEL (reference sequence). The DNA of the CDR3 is TGTGCCAGCAGCCCCGCGCCGGGTGACTACGAGCAGTACTTC. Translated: CASSPAPGDYEQYF.

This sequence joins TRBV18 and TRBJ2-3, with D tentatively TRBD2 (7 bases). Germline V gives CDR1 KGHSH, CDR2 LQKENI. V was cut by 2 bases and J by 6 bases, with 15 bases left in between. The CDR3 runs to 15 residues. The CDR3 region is CASSPTTGGLDTQYF. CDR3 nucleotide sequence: TGTGCCAGCTCACCAACGACGGGGGGCCTCGATACGCAGTATTTT.

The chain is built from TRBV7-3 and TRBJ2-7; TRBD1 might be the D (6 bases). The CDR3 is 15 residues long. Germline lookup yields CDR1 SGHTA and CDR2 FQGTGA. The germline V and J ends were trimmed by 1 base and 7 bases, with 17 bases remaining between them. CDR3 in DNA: TGTGCCAGCAGCTTAAATTCGGGCCCGGACAGTGAGCAGTACTTC. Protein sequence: CASSLNSGPDSEQYF.

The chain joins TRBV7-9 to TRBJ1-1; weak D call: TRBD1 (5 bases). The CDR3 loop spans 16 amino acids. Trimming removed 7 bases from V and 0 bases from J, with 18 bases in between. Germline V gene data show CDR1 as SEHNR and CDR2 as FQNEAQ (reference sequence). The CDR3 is CASTERRGSLNTEAFF. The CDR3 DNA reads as TGTGCCAGCACTGAGCGGCGGGGGTCATTGAACACTGAAGCTTTCTTT.

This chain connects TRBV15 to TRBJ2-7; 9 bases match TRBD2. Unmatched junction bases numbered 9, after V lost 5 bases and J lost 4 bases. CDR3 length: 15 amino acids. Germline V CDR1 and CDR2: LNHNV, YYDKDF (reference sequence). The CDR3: CATSERLAESYEQYF. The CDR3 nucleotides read TGTGCCACCAGCGAAAGACTAGCGGAGAGTTACGAGCAGTACTTC.

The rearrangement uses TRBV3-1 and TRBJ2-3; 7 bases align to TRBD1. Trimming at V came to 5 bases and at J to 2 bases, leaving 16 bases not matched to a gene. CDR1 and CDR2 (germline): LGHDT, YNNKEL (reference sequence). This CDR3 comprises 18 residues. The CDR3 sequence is CASSSLSANRGPTDTQYF. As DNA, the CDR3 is TGTGCCAGCAGCTCACTTAGCGCCAATAGGGGGCCCACAGATACGCAGTATTTT.

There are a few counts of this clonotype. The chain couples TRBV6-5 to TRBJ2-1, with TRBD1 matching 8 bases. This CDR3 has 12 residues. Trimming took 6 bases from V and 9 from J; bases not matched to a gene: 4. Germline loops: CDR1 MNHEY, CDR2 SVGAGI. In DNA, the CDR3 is TGTGCCAGCAGCACAGGGGGAGGTGAGCAGTTCTTC. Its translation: CASSTGGGEQFF.

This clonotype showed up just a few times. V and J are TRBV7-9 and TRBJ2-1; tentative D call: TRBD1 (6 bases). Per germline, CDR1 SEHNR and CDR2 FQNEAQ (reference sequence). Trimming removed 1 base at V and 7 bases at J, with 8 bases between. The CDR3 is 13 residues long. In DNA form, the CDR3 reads TGTGCCAGCAGCTTAGGGGACAAAAATGAGCAGTTCTTC. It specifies CASSLGDKNEQFF.

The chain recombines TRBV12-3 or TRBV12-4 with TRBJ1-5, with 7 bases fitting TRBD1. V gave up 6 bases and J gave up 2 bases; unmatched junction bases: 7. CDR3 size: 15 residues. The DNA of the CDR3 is TGTGCCAGCAGCCCCACAGGGGCCGGCAATCAGCCCCAGCATTTT. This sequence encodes CASSPTGAGNQPQHF.